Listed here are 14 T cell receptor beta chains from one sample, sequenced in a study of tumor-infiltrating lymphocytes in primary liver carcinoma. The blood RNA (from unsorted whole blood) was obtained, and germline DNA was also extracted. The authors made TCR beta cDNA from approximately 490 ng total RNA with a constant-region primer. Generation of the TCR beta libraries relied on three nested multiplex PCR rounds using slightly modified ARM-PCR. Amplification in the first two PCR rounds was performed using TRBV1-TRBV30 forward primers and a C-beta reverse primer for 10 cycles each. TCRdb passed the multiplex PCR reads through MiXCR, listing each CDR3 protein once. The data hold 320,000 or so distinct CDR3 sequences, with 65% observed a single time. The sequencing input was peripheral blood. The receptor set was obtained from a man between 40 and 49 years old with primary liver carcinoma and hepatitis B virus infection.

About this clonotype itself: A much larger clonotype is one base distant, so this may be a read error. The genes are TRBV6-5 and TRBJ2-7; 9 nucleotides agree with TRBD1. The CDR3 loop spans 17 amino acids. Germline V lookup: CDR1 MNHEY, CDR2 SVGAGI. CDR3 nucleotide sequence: TGTGCCGGCAGTTACACCCGGACAGGGGCGATCTCCTACGAGCAGTACTTC. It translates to CAGSYTRTGAISYEQYF.

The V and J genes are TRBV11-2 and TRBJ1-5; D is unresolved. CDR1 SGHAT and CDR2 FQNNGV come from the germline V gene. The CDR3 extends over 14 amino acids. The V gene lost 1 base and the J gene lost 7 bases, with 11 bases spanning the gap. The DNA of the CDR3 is TGTGCCAGCAGCTTAGGACCAGACATACAGCCCCAGCATTTT. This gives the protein CASSLGPDIQPQHF.

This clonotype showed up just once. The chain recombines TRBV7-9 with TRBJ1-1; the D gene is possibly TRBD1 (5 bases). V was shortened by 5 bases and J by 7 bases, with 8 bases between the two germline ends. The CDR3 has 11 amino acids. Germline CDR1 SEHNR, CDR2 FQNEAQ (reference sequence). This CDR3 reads CASSRQIEAFF. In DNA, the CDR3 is TGTGCCAGCAGCCGACAGATTGAAGCTTTCTTT.

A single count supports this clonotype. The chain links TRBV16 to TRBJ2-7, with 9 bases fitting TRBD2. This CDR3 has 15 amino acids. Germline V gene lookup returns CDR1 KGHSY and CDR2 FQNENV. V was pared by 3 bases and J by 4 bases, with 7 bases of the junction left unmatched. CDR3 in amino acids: CASSQDSGRMYEQYF. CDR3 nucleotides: TGTGCCAGCAGCCAGGATAGCGGGAGAATGTACGAGCAGTACTTC.

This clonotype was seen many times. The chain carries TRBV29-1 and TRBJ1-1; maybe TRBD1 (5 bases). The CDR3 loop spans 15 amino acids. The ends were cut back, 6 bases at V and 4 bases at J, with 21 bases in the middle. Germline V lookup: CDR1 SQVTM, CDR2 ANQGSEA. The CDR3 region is CSVPGDFPRGTEAFF. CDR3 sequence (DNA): TGCAGCGTCCCTGGGGACTTCCCAAGGGGCACTGAAGCTTTCTTT.

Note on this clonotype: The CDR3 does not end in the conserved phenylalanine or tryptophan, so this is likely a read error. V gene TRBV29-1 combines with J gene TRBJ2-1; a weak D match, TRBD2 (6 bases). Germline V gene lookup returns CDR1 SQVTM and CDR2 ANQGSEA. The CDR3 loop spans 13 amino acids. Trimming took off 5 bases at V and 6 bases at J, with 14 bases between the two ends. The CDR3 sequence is CSVNRGKRNEQFS. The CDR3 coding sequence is TGCAGCGTTAATCGGGGGAAGCGCAATGAGCAGTTCTCC.

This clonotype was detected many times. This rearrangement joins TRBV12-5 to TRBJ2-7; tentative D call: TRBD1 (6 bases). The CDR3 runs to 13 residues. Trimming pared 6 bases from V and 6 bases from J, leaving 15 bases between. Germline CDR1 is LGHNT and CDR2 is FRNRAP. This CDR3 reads CASGLGQPSEQYF. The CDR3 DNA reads TGTGCTAGTGGGTTAGGACAGCCATCCGAGCAGTACTTC.

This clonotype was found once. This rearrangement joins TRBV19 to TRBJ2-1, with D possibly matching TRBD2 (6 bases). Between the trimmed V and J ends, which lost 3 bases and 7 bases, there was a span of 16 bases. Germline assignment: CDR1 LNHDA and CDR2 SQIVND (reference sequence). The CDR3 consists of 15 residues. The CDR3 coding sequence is TGTGCCAGTAGTATGTTGGGAACGGGAGATAATGAGCAGTTCTTC. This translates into CASSMLGTGDNEQFF.

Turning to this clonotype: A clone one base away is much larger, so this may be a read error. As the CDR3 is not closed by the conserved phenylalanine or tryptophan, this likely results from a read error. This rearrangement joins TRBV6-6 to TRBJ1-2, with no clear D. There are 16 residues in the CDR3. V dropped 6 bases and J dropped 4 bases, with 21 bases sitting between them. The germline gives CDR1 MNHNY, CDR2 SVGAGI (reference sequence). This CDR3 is CASSRSRQVDSYGYTI. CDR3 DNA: TGTGCCAGCAGCCGTAGTCGTCAGGTCGATAGCTATGGCTACACCATC.

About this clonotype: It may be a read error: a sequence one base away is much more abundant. The CDR3 region is CASSQERAGFSSPLHF. CDR3 nucleotide sequence: TGCGCCAGCAGCCAAGAGCGAGCAGGGTTTAGTTCACCCCTCCACTTT. This rearrangement joins TRBV4-1 to TRBJ1-6; TRBD1 might be the D (5 bases). Germline V gene sequence: CDR1 MGHRA, CDR2 YSYEKL. The CDR3 length is 16 residues. With 0 bases removed from V and 9 bases from J, the gap between germline ends came to 15 bases.

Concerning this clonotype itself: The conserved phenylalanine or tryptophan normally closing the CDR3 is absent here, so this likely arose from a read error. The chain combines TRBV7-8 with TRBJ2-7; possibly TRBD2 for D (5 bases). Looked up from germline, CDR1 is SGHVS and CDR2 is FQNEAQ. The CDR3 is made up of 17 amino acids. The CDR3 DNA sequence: TGTGCCAGCAGCTTATATCTGTCTACTAGTGAAGAATACGGGCAGTACCTC. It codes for CASSLYLSTSEEYGQYL.

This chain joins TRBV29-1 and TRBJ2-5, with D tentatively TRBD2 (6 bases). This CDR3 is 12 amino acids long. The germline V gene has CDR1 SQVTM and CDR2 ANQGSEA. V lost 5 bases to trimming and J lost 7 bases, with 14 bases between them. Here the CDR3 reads CSVRGKGVTQYF. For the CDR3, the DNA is TGCAGCGTTCGGGGGAAAGGGGTGACCCAGTACTTC. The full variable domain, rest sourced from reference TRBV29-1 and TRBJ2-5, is SAVISQKPSRDICQRGTSLTIQCQVDSQVTMMFWYRQQPGQSLTLIATANQGSEATYESGFVIDKFPISRPNLTFSTLTVSNMSPEDSSIYLCSVRGKGVTQYFGPGTRLLVL.

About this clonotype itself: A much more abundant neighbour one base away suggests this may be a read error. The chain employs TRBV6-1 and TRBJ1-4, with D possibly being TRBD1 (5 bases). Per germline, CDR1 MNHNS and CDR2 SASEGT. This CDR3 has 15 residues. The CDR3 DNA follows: TGTGCCTGCAGGGTGTCGATTCAAGGAGGTGAAAAACTGTTTTTT. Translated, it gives CACRVSIQGGEKLFF.

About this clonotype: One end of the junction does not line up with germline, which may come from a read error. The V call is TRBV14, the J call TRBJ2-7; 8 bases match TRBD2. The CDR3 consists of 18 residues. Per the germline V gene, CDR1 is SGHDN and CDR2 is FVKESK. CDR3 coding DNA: TGTGCCGGCAGCCAAGAGCCACTAGCGGTGAGGCTCCCCTACGAGGAGTACTTC. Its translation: CAGSQEPLAVRLPYEEYF.